The rows below give T cell receptor beta chains drawn from one sample of a study of glioma-infiltrating T cells after dendritic cell vaccination. Libraries were prepared by immunoSEQ multiplex PCR; TCRdb keeps only in-frame clonotypes and omits some of them. The sample shows 30,000 to 40,000 clones, approximately 84% of them seen only once. This sample comprised blood, obtained before dendritic cell vaccination. Every receptor here comes from a human donor with glioblastoma. CDR3s include the opening cysteine and the closing phenylalanine or tryptophan. D genes are given only for firm matches. Clone sizes are given selectively: once, few, many, or a class where the clone is expanded.

j_gene	d_gene	abundance	v_gene	CDR3aa	CDR3nt
TRBJ2-2	-	once	TRBV2	CASSDTNSDSGELFF	TGTGCCAGCAGCGATACTAATAGCGATAGCGGGGAGCTGTTTTTT
TRBJ2-7	-	-	TRBV15	CATGGRGLYEQYF	TGTGCCACCGGAGGCAGGGGCCTCTACGAGCAGTACTTC
TRBJ1-2	-	-	TRBV30	CAWETGNYGYTF	TGTGCCTGGGAAACAGGGAACTATGGCTACACCTTC
TRBJ2-7	TRBD1	-	TRBV7-6	CASSLGTGRYEQYF	TGTGCCAGCAGCTTAGGGACAGGGAGGTACGAGCAGTACTTC
TRBJ2-3	-	-	TRBV7-2	CASSFSAQGTDTQYF	TGTGCCAGCAGCTTTAGCGCCCAAGGCACAGATACGCAGTATTTT
TRBJ2-3	TRBD2	-	TRBV2	CASSEWEYSGGLTDTQYF	TGTGCCAGCAGTGAATGGGAGTATAGCGGGGGGTTGACAGATACGCAGTATTTT
TRBJ1-2	-	-	TRBV15	CATSARGDKSYGYTF	TGTGCCACCAGCGCCCGGGGGGATAAAAGCTATGGCTACACCTTC
TRBJ2-7	-	-	TRBV7-9	CASSGRTDEQYF	TGTGCCAGCAGCGGAAGGACAGACGAGCAGTACTTC
TRBJ1-5	-	-	TRBV7-3	CASSLESGRPQHF	TGTGCCAGCAGCTTAGAGAGCGGGCGGCCCCAGCATTTT
TRBJ2-6	-	-	TRBV18	CASSPSATRSSGANVLTF	TGTGCCAGCTCACCAAGCGCTACCCGGTCCTCTGGGGCCAACGTCCTGACTTTC
TRBJ2-3	TRBD1	-	TRBV4-3	CASSQGSDRTTDTQYF	TGCGCCAGCAGCCAAGGGTCGGACAGGACCACAGATACGCAGTATTTT
TRBJ2-7	-	few	TRBV15	CATSRERGEGYEQYF	TGTGCCACCAGCAGAGAACGGGGTGAGGGCTACGAGCAGTACTTC
TRBJ2-5	TRBD1	-	TRBV14	CASSQDILPDRAGLETQYF	TGTGCCAGCAGCCAAGACATACTCCCGGACAGGGCGGGCTTGGAGACCCAGTACTTC
TRBJ2-5	-	-	TRBV5-1	CASSLAGDGVQYF	TGCGCCAGCAGCTTGGCCGGGGATGGGGTCCAGTACTTC
TRBJ2-7	-	-	TRBV27	CASRGPGGWEQYF	TGTGCCAGCCGGGGGCCGGGGGGCTGGGAGCAGTACTTC
TRBJ1-1	TRBD1	-	TRBV7-2	CASGLQGMTEAFF	TGTGCCAGCGGCTTACAGGGGATGACTGAAGCTTTCTTT